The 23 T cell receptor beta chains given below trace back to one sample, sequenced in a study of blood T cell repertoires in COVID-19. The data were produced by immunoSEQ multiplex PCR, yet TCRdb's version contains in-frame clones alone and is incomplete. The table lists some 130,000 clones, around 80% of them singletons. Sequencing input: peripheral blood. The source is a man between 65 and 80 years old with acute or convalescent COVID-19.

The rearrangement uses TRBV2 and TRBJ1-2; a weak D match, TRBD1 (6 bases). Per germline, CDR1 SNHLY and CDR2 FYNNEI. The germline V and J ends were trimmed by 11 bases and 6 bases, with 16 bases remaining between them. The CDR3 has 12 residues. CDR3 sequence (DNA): TGTGCCTCCCAGGGGTTGGTCCATGGCTACACCTTC. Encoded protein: CASQGLVHGYTF.

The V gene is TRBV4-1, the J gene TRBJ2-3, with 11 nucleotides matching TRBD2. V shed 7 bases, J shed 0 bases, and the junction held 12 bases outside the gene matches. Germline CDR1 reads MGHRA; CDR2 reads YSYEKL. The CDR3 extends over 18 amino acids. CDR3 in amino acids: CASNPSVTSGISTDTQYF. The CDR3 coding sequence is TGCGCCAGCAACCCCAGCGTGACTAGCGGGATTAGCACAGATACGCAGTATTTT.

The CDR3 here is CASSLTFLAGGRETQYF. The DNA of the CDR3 is TGTGCCAGCAGCTTAACGTTCCTAGCGGGGGGCCGGGAGACCCAGTACTTC. The chain combines TRBV11-2 with TRBJ2-5; 11 bases are a match to TRBD2. The germline CDR1 and CDR2 sequences are SGHAT and FQNNGV. With 2 bases clipped from V and 5 bases from J, the junction kept 10 bases outside the gene matches. The CDR3 contains 17 residues.

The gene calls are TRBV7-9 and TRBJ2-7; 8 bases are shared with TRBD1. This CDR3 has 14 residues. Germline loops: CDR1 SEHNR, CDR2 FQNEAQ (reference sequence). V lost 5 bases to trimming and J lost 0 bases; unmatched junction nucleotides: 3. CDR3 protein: CASSGDRGSYEQYF. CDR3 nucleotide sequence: TGTGCCAGCAGCGGAGACAGGGGCTCCTACGAGCAGTACTTC.

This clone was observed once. DNA for the CDR3: TGTGCCAGCAGCAAAGTACGCACCCTATTCGGGCAGCCCCAGCATTTT. Translating gives CASSKVRTLFGQPQHF. The rearrangement links TRBV21-1 to TRBJ1-5. TRBV21-1 is flagged as a pseudogene. The CDR3 runs to 16 residues.

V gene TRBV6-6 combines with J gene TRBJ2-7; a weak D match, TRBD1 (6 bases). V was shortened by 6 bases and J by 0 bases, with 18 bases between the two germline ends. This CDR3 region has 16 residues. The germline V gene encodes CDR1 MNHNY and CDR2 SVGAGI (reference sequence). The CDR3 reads CASRDLLQGASYEQYF. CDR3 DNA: TGTGCCAGCAGGGATCTTTTACAGGGAGCCTCCTACGAGCAGTACTTC.

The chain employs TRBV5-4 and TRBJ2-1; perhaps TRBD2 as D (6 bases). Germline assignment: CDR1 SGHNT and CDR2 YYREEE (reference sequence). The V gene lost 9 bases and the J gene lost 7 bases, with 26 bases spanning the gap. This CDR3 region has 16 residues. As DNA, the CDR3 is TGTGCCACCCTCTCTCGGGACGGGACTCCAAGAAATGAGCAGTTCTTC. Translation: CATLSRDGTPRNEQFF.

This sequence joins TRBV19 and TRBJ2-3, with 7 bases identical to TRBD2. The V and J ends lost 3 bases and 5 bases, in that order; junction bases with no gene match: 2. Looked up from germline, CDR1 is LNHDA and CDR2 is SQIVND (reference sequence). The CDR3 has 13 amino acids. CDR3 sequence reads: CASSIPGGDTQYF. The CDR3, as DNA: TGTGCCAGTAGTATTCCGGGGGGAGATACGCAGTATTTT. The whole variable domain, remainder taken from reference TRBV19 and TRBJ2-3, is DGGITQSPKYLFRKEGQNVTLSCEQNLNHDAMYWYRQDPGQGLRLIYYSQIVNDFQKGDIAEGYSVSREKKESFPLTVTSAQKNPTAFYLCASSIPGGDTQYFGPGTRLTVL.

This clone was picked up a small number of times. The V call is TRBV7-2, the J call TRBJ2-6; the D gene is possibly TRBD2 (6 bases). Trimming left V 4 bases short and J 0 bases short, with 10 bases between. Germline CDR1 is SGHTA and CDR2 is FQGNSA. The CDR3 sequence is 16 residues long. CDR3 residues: CASSSWGDSGANVLTF. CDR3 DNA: TGTGCCAGCAGCTCCTGGGGGGACTCTGGGGCCAACGTCCTGACTTTC.

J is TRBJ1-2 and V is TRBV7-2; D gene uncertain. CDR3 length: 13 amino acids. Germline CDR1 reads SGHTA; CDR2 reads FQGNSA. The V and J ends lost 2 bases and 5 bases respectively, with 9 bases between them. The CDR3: CASSLLEAYGYTF. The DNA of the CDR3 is TGTGCCAGCAGCTTACTGGAGGCATATGGCTACACCTTC.

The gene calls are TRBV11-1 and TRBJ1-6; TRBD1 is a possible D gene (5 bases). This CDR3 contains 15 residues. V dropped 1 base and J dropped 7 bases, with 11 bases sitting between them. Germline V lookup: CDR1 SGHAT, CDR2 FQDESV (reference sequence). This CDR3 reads CASSLDPGRNSPLHF. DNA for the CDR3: TGTGCCAGCAGCTTAGACCCAGGGAGGAATTCACCCCTCCACTTT.

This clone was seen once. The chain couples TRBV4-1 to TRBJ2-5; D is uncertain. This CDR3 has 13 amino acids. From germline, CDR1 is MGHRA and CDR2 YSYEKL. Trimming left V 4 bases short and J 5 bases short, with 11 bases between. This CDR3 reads CASSPLLVETQYF. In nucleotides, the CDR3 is TGCGCCAGCAGCCCTCTTCTCGTGGAGACCCAGTACTTC.

The CDR3: CASSLARGNYGYTF. DNA of the CDR3: TGCGCCAGCAGCTTGGCCAGGGGTAATTATGGCTACACCTTC. The genes are TRBV5-1 and TRBJ1-2; D may be TRBD1 (6 bases). Germline V gene lookup returns CDR1 SGHRS and CDR2 YFSETQ. Trimming shortened V by 0 bases and J by 5 bases, and 11 bases separated the two germline ends. There are 14 residues in the CDR3. The full variable domain, in which reference TRBV5-1 and TRBJ1-2 provide the parts outside the CDR3, is KAGVTQTPRYLIKTRGQQVTLSCSPISGHRSVSWYQQTPGQGLQFLFEYFSETQRNKGNFPGRFSGRQFSNSRSEMNVSTLELGDSALYLCASSLARGNYGYTFGSGTRLTVV.

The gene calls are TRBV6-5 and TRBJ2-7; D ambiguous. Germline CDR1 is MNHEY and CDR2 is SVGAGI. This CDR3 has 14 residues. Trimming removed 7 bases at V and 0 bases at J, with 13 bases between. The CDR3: CASTTSTVSYEQYF. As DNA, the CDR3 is TGTGCCAGCACCACGAGTACAGTCTCCTACGAGCAGTACTTC.

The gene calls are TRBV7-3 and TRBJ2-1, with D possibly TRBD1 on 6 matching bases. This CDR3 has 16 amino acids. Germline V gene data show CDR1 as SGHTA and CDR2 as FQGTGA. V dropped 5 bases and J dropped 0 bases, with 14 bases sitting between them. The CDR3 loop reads CASSPRGGVSYNEQFF. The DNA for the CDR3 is TGTGCCAGCAGCCCCCGAGGGGGTGTCTCCTACAATGAGCAGTTCTTC.

CDR3 coding DNA: TGTGCCAGCAGCCAGGGCGCGCAGAATGAGCAGTTCTTC. Protein: CASSQGAQNEQFF. This chain links TRBV3-1 (or the pseudogene TRBV3-2) with TRBJ2-1; no reliable D call. Germline assignment: CDR1 LGHDT and CDR2 YNNKEL (reference sequence). The CDR3 is 13 residues long. Trimming took 3 bases from V and 7 from J, leaving 10 bases between them.

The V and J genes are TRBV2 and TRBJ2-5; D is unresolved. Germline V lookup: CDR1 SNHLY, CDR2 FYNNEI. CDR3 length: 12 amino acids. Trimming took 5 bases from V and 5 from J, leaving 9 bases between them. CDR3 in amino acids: CASSFRRETQYF. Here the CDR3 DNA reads TGTGCCAGCAGTTTCCGGCGGGAGACCCAGTACTTC.

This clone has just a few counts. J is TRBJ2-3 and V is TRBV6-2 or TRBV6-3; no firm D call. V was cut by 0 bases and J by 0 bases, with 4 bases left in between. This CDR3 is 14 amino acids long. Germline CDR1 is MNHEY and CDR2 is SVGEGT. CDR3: CASSYSTSTDTQYF. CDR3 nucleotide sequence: TGTGCCAGCAGTTACTCGACTAGCACAGATACGCAGTATTTT.

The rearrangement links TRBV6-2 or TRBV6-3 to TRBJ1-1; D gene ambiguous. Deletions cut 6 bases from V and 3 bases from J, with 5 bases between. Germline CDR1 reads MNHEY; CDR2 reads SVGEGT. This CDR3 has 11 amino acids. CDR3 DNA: TGTGCCAGCAGCGCGCACACTGAAGCTTTCTTT. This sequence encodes CASSAHTEAFF.

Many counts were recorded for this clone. The CDR3 bases are TGCGCCAGCAGCAAACCGTCGACGGAGAATACTAACTATGGCTACACCTTC. Protein: CASSKPSTENTNYGYTF. The chain couples TRBV5-1 to TRBJ1-2; D gene unclear. The V end lost 4 bases, the J end lost 0 bases, and 19 bases lay between the germline ends. Germline CDR1 and CDR2: SGHRS and YFSETQ. The CDR3 contains 17 residues.

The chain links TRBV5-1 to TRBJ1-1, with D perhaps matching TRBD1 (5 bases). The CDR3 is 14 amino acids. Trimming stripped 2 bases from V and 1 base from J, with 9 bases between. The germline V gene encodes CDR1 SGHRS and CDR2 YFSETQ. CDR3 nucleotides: TGCGCCAGCAGCTTCGGGGGGACGAACACTGAAGCTTTCTTT. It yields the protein CASSFGGTNTEAFF. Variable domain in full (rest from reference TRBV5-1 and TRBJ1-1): KAGVTQTPRYLIKTRGQQVTLSCSPISGHRSVSWYQQTPGQGLQFLFEYFSETQRNKGNFPGRFSGRQFSNSRSEMNVSTLELGDSALYLCASSFGGTNTEAFFGQGTRLTVV.

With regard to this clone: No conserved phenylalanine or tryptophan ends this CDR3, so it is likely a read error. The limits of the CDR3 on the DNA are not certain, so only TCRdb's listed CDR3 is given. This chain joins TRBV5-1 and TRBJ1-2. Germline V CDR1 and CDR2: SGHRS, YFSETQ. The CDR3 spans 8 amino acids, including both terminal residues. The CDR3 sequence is CASSLVGS.

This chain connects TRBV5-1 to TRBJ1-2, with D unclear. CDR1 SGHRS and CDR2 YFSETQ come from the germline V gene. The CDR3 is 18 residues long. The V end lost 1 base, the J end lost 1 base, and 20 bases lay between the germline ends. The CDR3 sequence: CASSLTSGRRVNNYGYTF. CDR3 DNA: TGCGCCAGCAGCTTGACCTCCGGGAGAAGGGTTAATAACTATGGCTACACCTTC.